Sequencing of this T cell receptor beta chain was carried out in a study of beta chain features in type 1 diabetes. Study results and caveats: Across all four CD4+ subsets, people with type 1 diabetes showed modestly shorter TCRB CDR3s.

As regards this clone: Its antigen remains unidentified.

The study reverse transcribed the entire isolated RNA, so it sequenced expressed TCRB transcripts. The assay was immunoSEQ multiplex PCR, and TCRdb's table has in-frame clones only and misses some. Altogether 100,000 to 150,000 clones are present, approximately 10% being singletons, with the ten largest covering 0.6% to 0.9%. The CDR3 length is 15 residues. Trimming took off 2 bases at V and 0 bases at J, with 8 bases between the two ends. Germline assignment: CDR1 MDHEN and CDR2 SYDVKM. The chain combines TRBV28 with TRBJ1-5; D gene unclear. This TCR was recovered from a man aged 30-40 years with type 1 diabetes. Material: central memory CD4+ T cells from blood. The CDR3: CASSLSHDSNQPQHF. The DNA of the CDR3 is TGTGCCAGCAGTTTAAGCCATGATAGCAATCAGCCCCAGCATTTT.